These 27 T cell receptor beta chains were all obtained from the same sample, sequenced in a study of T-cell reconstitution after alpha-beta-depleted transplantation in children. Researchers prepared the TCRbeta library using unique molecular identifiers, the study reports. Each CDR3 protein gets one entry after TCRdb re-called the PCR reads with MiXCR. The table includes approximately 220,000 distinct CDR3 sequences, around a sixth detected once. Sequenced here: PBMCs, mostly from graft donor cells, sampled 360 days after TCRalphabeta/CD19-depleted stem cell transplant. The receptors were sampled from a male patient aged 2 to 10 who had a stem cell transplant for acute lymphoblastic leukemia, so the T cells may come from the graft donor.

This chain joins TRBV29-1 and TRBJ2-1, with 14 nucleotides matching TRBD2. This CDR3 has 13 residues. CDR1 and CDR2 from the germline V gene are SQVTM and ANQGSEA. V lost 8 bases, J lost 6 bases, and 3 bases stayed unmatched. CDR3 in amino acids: CSRTSGGTNEQFF. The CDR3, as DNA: TGCAGCCGGACTAGCGGGGGGACCAATGAGCAGTTCTTC.

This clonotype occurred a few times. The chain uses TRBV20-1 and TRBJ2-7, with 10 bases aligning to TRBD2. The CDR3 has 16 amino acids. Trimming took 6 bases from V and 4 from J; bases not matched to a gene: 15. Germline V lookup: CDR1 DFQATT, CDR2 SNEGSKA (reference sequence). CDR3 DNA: TGCAGTGCCAATAGACGAAGCGGGGGGGTAAGGTACGAGCAGTACTTC. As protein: CSANRRSGGVRYEQYF.

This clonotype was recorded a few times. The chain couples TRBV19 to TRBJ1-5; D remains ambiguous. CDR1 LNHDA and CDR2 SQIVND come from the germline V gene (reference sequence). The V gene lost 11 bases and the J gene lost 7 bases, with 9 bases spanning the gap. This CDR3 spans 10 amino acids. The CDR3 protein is CASGSQPQHF. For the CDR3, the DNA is TGTGCCTCTGGGAGCCAGCCCCAGCATTTT.

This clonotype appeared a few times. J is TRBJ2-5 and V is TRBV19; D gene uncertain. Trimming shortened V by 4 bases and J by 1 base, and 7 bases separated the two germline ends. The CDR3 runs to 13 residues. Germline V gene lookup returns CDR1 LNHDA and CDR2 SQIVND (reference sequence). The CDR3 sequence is CASSTASQETQYF. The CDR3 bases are TGTGCCAGTAGTACAGCCTCCCAAGAGACCCAGTACTTC.

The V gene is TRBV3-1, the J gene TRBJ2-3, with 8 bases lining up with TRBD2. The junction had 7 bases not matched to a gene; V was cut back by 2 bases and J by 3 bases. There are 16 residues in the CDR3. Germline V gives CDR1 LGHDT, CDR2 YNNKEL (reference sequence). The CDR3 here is CASSQLVAGTTDTQYF. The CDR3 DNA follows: TGTGCCAGCAGCCAATTGGTAGCGGGAACGACAGATACGCAGTATTTT.

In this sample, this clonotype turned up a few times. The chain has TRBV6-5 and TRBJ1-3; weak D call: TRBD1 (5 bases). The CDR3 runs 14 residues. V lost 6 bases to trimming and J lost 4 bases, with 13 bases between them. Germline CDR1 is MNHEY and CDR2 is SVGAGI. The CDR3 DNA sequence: TGTGCCAGCAGCGATTGGGGGTCCGGAAACACCATATATTTT. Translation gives CASSDWGSGNTIYF.

The CDR3 DNA follows: TGTGCCACCAGCAGACTACGACTAGGCAACACCGGGGAGCTGTTTTTT. Translated, it gives CATSRLRLGNTGELFF. This chain uses TRBV15 with TRBJ2-2; a possible D gene is TRBD2 (6 bases). V lost 2 bases, J lost 2 bases, and 12 bases lay in between. Germline V gives CDR1 LNHNV, CDR2 YYDKDF (reference sequence). The CDR3 is made up of 16 amino acids.

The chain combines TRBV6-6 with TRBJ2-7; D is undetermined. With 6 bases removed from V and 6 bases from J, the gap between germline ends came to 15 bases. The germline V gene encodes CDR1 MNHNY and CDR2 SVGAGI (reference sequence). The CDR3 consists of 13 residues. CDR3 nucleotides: TGTGCCAGCAGACGGAAGGAGTACTCCGAGCAGTACTTC. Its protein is CASRRKEYSEQYF.

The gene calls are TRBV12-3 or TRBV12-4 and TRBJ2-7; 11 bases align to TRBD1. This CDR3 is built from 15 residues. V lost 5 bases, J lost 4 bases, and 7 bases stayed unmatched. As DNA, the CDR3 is TGTGCCAGCAGTCTGTGGACAGGGGGCCTATACGAGCAGTACTTC. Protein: CASSLWTGGLYEQYF.

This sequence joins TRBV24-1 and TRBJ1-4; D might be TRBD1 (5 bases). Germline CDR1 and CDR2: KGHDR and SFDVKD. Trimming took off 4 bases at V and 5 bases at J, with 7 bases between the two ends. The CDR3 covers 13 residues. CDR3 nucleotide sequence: TGTGCCACCAGTGACCGGGACAATGAAAAACTGTTTTTT. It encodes CATSDRDNEKLFF.

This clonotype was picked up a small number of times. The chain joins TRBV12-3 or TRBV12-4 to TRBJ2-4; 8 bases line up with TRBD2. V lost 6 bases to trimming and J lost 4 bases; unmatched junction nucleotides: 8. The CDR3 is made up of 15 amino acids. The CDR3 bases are TGTGCCAGCAGGCCCCCGGGACTAGGGAAAAACATTCAGTACTTC. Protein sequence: CASRPPGLGKNIQYF.

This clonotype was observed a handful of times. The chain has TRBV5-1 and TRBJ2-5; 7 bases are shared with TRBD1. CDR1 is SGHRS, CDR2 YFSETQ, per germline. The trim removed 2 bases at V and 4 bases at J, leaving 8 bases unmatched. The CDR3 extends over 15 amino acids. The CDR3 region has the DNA TGCGCCAGCAGCTTATTGAAGGGGGCCGGAGAGACCCAGTACTTC. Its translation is CASSLLKGAGETQYF. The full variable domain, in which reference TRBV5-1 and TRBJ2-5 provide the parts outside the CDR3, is KAGVTQTPRYLIKTRGQQVTLSCSPISGHRSVSWYQQTPGQGLQFLFEYFSETQRNKGNFPGRFSGRQFSNSRSEMNVSTLELGDSALYLCASSLLKGAGETQYFGPGTRLLVL.

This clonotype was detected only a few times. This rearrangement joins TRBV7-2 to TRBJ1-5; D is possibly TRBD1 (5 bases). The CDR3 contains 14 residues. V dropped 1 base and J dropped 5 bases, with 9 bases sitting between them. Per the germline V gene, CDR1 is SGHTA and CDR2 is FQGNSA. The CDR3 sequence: CASSLDGAYQPQHF. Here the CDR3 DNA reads TGTGCCAGCAGCTTAGACGGGGCATATCAGCCCCAGCATTTT.

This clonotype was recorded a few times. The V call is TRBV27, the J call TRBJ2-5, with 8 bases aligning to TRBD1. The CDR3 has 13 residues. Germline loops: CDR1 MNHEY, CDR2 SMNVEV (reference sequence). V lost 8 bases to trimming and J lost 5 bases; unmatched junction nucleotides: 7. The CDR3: CASSGQEEETQYF. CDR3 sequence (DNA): TGTGCCAGCTCGGGACAGGAGGAGGAGACCCAGTACTTC.

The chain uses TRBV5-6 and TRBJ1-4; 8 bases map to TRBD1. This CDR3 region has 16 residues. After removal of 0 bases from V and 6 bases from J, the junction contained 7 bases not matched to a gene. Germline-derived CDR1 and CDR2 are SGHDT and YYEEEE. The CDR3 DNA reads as TGTGCCAGCAGCTTGGCCCAGGGGGCCCGTTATGAAAAACTGTTTTTT. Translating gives CASSLAQGARYEKLFF.

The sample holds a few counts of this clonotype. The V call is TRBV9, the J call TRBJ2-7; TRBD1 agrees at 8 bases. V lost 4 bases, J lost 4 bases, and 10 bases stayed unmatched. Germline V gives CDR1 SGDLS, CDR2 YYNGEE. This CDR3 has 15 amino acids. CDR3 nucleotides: TGTGCCAGCAGCCAAGGACAGGGCACTGGATACGAGCAGTACTTC. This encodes CASSQGQGTGYEQYF. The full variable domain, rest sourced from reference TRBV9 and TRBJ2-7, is DSGVTQTPKHLITATGQRVTLRCSPRSGDLSVYWYQQSLDQGLQFLIQYYNGEERAKGNILERFSAQQFPDLHSELNLSSLELGDSALYFCASSQGQGTGYEQYFGPGTRLTVT.

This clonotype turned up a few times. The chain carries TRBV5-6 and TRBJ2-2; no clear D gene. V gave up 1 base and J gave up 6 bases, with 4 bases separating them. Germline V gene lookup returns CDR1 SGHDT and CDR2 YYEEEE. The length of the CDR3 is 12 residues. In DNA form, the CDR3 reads TGTGCCAGCAGCTTGTGGTCCGGGGAGCTGTTTTTT. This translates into CASSLWSGELFF.

DNA of the CDR3: TGCGCCAGCAGCTTGAACCAGGGGGATAGCACAGATACGCAGTATTTT. Its translation is CASSLNQGDSTDTQYF. The chain recombines TRBV5-1 with TRBJ2-3, with 7 bases fitting TRBD1. The CDR3 is 16 amino acids. V trimming: 1 base; J trimming: 0 bases; junction bases outside the gene matches: 5. CDR1 and CDR2 (germline): SGHRS, YFSETQ.

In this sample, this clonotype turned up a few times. The chain's CDR3 is CASEYQLGPTPGELFF. The CDR3 DNA sequence: TGTGCCAGCGAATACCAGTTAGGCCCCACCCCCGGGGAGCTGTTTTTT. This sequence joins TRBV25-1 and TRBJ2-2; D gene unclear. CDR1 MGHDK and CDR2 SYGVNS come from the germline V gene. The CDR3 has 16 amino acids. Trimming pared 8 bases from V and 6 bases from J, leaving 22 bases between. Drawing the rest from reference TRBV25-1 and TRBJ2-2, the complete variable domain is EADIYQTPRYLVIGTGKKITLECSQTMGHDKMYWYQQDPGMELHLIHYSYGVNSTEKGDLSSESTVSRIRTEHFPLTLESARPSHTSQYLCASEYQLGPTPGELFFGEGSRLTVL.

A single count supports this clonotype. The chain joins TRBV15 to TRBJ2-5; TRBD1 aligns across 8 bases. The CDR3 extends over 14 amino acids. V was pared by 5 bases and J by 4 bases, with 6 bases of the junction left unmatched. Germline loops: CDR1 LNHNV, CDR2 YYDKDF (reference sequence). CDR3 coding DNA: TGTGCCACCAGCCCCGACAGGGGACGAGAGACCCAGTACTTC. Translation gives CATSPDRGRETQYF.

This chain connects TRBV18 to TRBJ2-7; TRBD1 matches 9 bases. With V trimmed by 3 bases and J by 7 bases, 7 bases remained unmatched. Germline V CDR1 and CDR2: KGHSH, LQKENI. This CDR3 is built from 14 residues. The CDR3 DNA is TGTGCCAGCTCACCGGGACAGGGATTAGGAGAGCAGTACTTC. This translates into CASSPGQGLGEQYF.

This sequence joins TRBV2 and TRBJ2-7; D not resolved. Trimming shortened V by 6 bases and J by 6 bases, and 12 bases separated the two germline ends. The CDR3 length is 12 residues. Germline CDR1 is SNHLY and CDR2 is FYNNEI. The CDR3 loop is CASRPDPGEQYF. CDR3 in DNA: TGTGCCAGCAGGCCCGATCCGGGCGAGCAGTACTTC.

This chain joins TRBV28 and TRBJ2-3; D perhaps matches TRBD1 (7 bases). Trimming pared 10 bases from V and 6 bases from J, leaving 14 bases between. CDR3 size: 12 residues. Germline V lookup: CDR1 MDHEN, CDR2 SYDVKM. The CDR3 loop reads CATVEGADTQYF. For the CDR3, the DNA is TGTGCCACGGTGGAGGGGGCCGATACGCAGTATTTT.

DNA for the CDR3: TGTGCCAGCAGCTTAGACGGCTTGGCCTACGAGCAGTACTTC. This translates into CASSLDGLAYEQYF. The chain couples TRBV7-2 to TRBJ2-7; D is uncertain. V shed 1 base and J shed 2 bases, with 9 bases lying between them. CDR1 is SGHTA and CDR2 is FQGNSA in the germline V gene. The CDR3 is 14 amino acids.

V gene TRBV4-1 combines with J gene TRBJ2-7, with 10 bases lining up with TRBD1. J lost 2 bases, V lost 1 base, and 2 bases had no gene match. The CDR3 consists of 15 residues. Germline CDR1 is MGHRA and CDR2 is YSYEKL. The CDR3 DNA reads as TGCGCCAGCAGCCAAGTGACAGGGGGCCCCTACGAGCAGTACTTC. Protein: CASSQVTGGPYEQYF.

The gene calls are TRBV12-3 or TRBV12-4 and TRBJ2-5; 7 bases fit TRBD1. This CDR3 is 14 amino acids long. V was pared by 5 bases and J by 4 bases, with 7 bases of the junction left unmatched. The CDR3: CASSGDSQRETQYF. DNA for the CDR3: TGTGCCAGCAGTGGGGACAGCCAACGAGAGACCCAGTACTTC.

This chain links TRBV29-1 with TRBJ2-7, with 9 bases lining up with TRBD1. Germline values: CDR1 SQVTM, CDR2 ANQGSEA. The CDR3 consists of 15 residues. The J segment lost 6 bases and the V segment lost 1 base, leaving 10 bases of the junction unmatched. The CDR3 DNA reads TGCAGCGTTGAAGTGGGGGACAGGGCGTATTGCGAGCAGTACTTC. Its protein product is CSVEVGDRAYCEQYF.